This T cell receptor (beta chain) emerged from a study of blood T cell repertoires in COVID-19. Turning to the study itself: PBMCs, B-cell-depleted T cells, or T cells provided the cDNA or gDNA that made up the material.

Seattle patients were enrolled while actively infected and followed longitudinally. Assay: immunoSEQ multiplex PCR; the TCRdb copy retains only in-frame clones and omits some. The data hold about 80,000 clones, with almost 85% observed a single time. The sample was peripheral blood. This TCR was sampled from a man in his fifties with COVID-19, enrolled during active disease.

CDR3 bases: TGTGCCAGCAGTTTACAGGGGAATAGCAATCAGCCCCAGCATTTT. Translating gives CASSLQGNSNQPQHF. V and J are TRBV28 and TRBJ1-5; a weak D match, TRBD1 (6 bases). This CDR3 is 15 amino acids long. Trimming shortened V by 2 bases and J by 0 bases, and 8 bases separated the two germline ends. Looked up from germline, CDR1 is MDHEN and CDR2 is SYDVKM.